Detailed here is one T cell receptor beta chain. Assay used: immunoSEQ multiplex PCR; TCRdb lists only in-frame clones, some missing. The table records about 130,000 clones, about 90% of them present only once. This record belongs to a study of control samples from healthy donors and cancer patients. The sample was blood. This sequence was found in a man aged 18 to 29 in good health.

CDR3 amino acids: CASKVAPTSPQETQYF. The CDR3 DNA is TGTGCCAGCAAAGTGGCTCCGACTAGCCCTCAAGAGACCCAGTACTTC. The chain carries TRBV13 and TRBJ2-5; TRBD2 matches at 7 bases. Germline lookup yields CDR1 PRHDT and CDR2 FYEKMQ (reference sequence). Trimming took 7 bases from V and 2 from J; bases not matched to a gene: 13. The CDR3 has 16 residues.